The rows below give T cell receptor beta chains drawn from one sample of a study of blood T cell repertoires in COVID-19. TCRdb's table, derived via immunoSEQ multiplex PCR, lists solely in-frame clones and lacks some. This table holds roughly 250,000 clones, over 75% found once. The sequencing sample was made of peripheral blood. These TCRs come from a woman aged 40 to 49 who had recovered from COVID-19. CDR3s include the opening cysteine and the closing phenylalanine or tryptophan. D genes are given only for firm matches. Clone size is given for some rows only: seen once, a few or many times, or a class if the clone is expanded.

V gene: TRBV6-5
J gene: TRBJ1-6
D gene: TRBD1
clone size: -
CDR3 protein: CASSPPGQGNSPLHF
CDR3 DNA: TGTGCCAGCAGCCCACCGGGACAGGGGAATTCACCCCTCCACTTT

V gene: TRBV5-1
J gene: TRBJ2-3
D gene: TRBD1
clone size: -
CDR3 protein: CASSLPTGERDTQYF
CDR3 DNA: TGCGCCAGCAGCTTACCGACAGGGGAAAGGGATACGCAGTATTTT

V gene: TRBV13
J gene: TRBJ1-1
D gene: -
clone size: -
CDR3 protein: CASSSRTGAFF
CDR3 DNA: TGTGCCAGCAGCTCACGGACTGGAGCTTTCTTT

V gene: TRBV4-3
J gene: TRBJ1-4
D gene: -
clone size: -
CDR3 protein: CASSPGQSTNEKLFF
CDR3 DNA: TGCGCCAGCAGCCCCGGACAGTCAACTAATGAAAAACTGTTTTTT

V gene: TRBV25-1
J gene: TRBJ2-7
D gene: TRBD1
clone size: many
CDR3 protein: CASSERDRGYEQYF
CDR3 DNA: TGTGCCAGCAGTGAAAGGGACAGGGGATACGAGCAGTACTTC

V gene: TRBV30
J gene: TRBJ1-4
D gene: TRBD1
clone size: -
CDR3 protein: CAWGTGGTNEKLFF
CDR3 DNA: TGTGCCTGGGGGACAGGGGGAACTAATGAAAAACTGTTTTTT

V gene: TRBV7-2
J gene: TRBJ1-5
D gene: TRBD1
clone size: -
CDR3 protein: CASSPRTGGGGQPQHF
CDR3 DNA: TGTGCCAGCAGCCCGCGGACAGGGGGGGGAGGACAGCCCCAGCATTTT

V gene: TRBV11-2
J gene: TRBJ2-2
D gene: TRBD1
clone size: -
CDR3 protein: CASSPWDRVLAGELFF
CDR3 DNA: TGTGCCAGCAGCCCCTGGGACAGGGTTTTAGCCGGGGAGCTGTTTTTT

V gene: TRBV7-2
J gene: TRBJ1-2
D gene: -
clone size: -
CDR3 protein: CASSLGGAGYGYTF
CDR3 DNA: TGTGCCAGCAGCCTTGGGGGGGCGGGGTATGGCTACACCTTC

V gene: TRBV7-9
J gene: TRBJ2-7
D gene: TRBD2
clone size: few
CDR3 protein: CASSLEGGGGDEQYF
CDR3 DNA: TGTGCCAGCAGCTTAGAGGGCGGGGGAGGTGACGAGCAGTACTTC

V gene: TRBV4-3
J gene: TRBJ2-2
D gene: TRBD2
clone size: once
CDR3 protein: CASSQGRGGSTGELFF
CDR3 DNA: TGCGCCAGCAGCCAAGGGAGGGGAGGGTCCACCGGGGAGCTGTTTTTT

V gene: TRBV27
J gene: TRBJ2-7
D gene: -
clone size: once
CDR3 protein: CASRGPGEQYF
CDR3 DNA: TGTGCCAGCAGGGGGCCCGGGGAGCAGTACTTC

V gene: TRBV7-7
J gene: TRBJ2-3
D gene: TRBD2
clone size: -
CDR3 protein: CASGRAGTDTQYF
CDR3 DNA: TGTGCCAGCGGGAGGGCGGGGACAGATACGCAGTATTTT

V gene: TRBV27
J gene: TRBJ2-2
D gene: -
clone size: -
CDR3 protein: CASSLFSGSKSGELFF
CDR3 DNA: TGTGCCAGCAGTTTGTTCTCCGGGAGTAAGTCCGGGGAGCTGTTTTTT

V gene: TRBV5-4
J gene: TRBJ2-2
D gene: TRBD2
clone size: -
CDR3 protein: CASSLASGVNTGELFF
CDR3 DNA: TGTGCCAGCAGCTTGGCTAGCGGGGTGAACACCGGGGAGCTGTTTTTT

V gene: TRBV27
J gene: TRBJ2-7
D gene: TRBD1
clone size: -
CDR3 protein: CASRETGGWSYEQYF
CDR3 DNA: TGTGCCAGCAGGGAGACAGGGGGCTGGTCCTACGAGCAGTACTTC

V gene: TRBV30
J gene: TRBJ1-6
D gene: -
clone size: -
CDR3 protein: CARGGTPNSPLHF
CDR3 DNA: TGTGCCCGGGGCGGGACGCCTAATTCACCCCTCCACTTT

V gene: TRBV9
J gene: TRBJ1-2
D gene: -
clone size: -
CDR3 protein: CASSKRGGNYGYTF
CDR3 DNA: TGTGCCAGCAGCAAACGGGGAGGCAACTATGGCTACACCTTC

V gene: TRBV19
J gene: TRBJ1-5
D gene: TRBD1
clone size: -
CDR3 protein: CASSIGQGYSNQPQHF
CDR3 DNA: TGTGCCAGTAGTATTGGACAGGGTTATAGCAATCAGCCCCAGCATTTT

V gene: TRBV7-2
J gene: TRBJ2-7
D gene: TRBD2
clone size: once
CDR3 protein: CASSLGGGTTAYEQYF
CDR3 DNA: TGTGCCAGCAGCTTAGGGGGGGGGACGACCGCCTACGAGCAGTACTTC

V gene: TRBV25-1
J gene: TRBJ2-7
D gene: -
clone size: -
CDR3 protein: CASSELGSTPSSYEQYF
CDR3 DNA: TGTGCCAGCAGTGAATTGGGCAGTACCCCAAGCTCCTACGAGCAGTACTTC

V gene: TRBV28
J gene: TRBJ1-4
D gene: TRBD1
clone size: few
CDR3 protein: CASSERGQGELFF
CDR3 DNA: TGTGCCAGCAGCGAGAGGGGACAGGGCGAACTGTTTTTT

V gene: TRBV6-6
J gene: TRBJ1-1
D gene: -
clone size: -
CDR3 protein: CASTLWGETEAFF
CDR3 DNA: TGTGCCAGCACCCTTTGGGGGGAAACAGAAGCTTTCTTT

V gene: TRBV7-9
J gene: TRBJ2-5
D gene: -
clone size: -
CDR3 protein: CASSPKGLETQYF
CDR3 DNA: TGTGCCAGCAGCCCCAAGGGACTAGAGACCCAGTACTTC

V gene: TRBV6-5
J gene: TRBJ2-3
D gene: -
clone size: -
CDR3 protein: CASSSRTDNTDTQYF
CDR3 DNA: TGTGCCAGCAGTTCCCGGACAGACAACACAGATACGCAGTATTTT

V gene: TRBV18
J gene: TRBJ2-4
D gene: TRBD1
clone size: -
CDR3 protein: CASSPRTGAENIQYF
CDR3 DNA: TGTGCCAGCTCACCTCGGACAGGGGCCGAAAACATTCAGTACTTC

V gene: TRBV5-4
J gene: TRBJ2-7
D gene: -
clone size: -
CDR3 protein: CASSHGGVLGEQYF
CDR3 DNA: TGTGCCAGCAGCCATGGCGGGGTACTGGGGGAGCAGTACTTC

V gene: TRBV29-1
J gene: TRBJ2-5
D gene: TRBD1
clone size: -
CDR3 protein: CSVLSGGETQYF
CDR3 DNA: TGCAGCGTACTTTCAGGGGGCGAGACCCAGTACTTC

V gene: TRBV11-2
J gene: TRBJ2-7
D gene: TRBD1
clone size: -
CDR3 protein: CASSRPKGTVSYEQYF
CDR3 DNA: TGTGCCAGCAGCAGACCTAAAGGGACAGTCTCCTACGAGCAGTACTTC

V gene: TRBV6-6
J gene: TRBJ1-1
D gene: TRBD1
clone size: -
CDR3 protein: CASSPWGQGNTEAFF
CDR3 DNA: TGTGCCAGCAGTCCCTGGGGACAGGGGAACACTGAAGCTTTCTTT

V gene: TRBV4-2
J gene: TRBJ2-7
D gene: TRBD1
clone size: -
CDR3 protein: CASSQRAGQGSYEQYF
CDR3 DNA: TGTGCCAGCAGCCAGAGGGCGGGACAGGGCTCCTACGAGCAGTACTTC

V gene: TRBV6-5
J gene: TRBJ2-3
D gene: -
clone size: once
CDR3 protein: CASSRVLSSTDTQYF
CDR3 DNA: TGTGCCAGCAGCAGGGTCCTGTCTAGCACAGATACGCAGTATTTT

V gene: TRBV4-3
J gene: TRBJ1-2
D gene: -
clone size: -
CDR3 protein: CASSQDRGYGYTF
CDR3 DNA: TGCGCCAGCAGCCAAGATCGCGGCTATGGCTACACCTTC

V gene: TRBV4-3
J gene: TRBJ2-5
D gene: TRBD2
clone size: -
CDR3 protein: CASSQDLGGRPYF
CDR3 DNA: TGCGCCAGCAGCCAAGATTTAGGCGGGAGGCCTTACTTC

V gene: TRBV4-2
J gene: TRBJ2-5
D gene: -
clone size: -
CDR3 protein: CASSHSQETQYF
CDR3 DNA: TGTGCCAGCAGCCATTCGCAGGAGACCCAGTACTTC

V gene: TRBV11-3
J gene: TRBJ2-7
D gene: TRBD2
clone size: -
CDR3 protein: CASSRRSGLVSYEQYF
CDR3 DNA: TGTGCCAGCAGCCGACGATCGGGACTAGTATCCTACGAGCAGTACTTC

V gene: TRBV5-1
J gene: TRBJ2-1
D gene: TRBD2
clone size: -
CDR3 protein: CASSLALAAVNEQFF
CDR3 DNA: TGCGCCAGCAGCTTGGCCCTAGCGGCCGTGAATGAGCAGTTCTTC

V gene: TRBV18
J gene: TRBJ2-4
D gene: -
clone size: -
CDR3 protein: CASSRGDGRIDIQYF
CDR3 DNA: TGTGCCAGCTCACGGGGGGATGGGCGGATAGACATTCAGTACTTC

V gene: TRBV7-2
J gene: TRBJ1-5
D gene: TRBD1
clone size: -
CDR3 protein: CASSPGQGGQPQHF
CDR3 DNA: TGTGCCAGCAGCCCCGGACAGGGGGGACAGCCCCAGCATTTT

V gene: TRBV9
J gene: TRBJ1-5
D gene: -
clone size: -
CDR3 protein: CASSVDSGNQPQHF
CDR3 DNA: TGTGCCAGCAGCGTAGATTCGGGGAATCAGCCCCAGCATTTT

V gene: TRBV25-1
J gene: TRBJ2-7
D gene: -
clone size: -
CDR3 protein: CASSGGYEQYF
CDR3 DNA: TGTGCCAGCAGTGGAGGGTACGAGCAGTACTTC

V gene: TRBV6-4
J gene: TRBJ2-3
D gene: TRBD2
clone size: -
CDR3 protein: CASSRLASSGTDTQYF
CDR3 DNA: TGTGCCAGCAGTAGACTAGCCTCCTCGGGCACAGATACGCAGTATTTT

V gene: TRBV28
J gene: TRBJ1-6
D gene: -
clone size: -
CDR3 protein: CASRTYKSYNSPLHF
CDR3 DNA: TGTGCCAGCAGGACTTATAAGTCCTATAATTCACCCCTCCACTTT

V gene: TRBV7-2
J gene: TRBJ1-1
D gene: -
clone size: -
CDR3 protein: CASTRTRDYTEAFF
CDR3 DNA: TGTGCCAGCACCCGGACCAGGGACTACACTGAAGCTTTCTTT

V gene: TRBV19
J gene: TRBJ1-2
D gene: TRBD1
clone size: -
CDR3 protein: CASSGTGGTYGYTF
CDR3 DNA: TGTGCTTCCTCGGGGACAGGGGGCACCTATGGCTACACCTTC